The sequence of this TCR beta chain was determined in a study of control samples from healthy donors and cancer patients. Germline CDR1 MGHDK, CDR2 SYGVNS. This CDR3 spans 17 amino acids. V shed 2 bases, J shed 2 bases, and the junction held 9 bases outside the gene matches. TCRdb keeps only in-frame clones here, not all; method: immunoSEQ multiplex PCR. The table lists approximately 190,000 clones, roughly nine tenths of them singletons. This clonotype originated in a man aged 30 to 39 in good health. Sequencing input: blood. This chain joins TRBV25-1 and TRBJ2-3, with TRBD2 identical over 8 bases. CDR3 sequence: CASSETGRGDYTDTQYF. In nucleotides, the CDR3 is TGTGCCAGCAGTGAAACTGGGCGGGGGGACTACACAGATACGCAGTATTTT.